This TCR beta chain comes out of a study of neurological immune-mediated disorders. Per germline, CDR1 SGHRS and CDR2 YFSETQ. V dropped 0 bases and J dropped 0 bases, with 7 bases sitting between them. The CDR3 loop spans 15 amino acids. The sample holds many counts of this clonotype. Its antigen is not known. Points from the study as a whole: No expanded-clone CDR3 amino acid sequence recurred across subjects, suggesting private TCR-beta repertoires. HTLV-1-associated myelopathy displayed the greatest TCR clonal expansion, and multiple sclerosis exhibited the smallest, lower than that of healthy controls.

The cDNA was produced through 5'RACE with 10-nucleotide random UMIs. MiXCR, run by TCRdb on the 5' RACE reads, gives a single entry per CDR3 protein. Of about 39,000 distinct CDR3 sequences detected, approximately 7% appear once; the ten largest clones hold 5.7%. Sorted libraries came from roughly 1 million CD4+ or CD8+ T cells. The receptor was isolated from a man in his fifties in good health. The source material was CD4+ T cells from blood. The chain uses TRBV5-1 and TRBJ2-1; no clear D. Here the CDR3 reads CASSLAVGSYNEQFF. Written as DNA, the CDR3 is TGCGCCAGCAGCTTGGCGGTAGGCTCCTACAATGAGCAGTTCTTC.